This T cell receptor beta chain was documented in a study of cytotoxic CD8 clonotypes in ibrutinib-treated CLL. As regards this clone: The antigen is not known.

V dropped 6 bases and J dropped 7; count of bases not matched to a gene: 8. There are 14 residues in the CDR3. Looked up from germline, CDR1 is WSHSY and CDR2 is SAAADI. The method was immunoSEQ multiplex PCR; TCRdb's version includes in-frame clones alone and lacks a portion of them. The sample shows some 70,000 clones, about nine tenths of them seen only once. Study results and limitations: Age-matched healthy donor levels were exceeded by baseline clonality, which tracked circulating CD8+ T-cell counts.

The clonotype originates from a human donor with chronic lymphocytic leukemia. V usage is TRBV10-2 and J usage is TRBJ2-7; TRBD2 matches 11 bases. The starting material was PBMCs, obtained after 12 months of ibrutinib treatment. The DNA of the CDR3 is TGCGCCAGCAGGGATAGCGGGAGGGCCGGGGAGCAGTACTTC. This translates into CASRDSGRAGEQYF.